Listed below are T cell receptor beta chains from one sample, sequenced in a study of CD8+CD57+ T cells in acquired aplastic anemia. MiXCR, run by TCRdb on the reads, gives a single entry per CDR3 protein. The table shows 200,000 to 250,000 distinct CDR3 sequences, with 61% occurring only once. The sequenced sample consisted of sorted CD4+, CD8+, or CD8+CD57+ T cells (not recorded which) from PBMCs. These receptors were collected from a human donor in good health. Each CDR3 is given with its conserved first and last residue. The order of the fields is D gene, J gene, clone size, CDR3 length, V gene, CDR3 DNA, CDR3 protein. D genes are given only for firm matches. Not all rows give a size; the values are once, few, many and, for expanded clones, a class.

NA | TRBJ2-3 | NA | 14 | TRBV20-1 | TGCAGTGCCTCAGCCGGGGAGGGGGCAGATACGCAGTATTTT | CSASAGEGADTQYF
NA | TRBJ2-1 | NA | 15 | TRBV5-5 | TGCGCCAGCAGCACCGGTGGGGGCTCCTACAATGAGCAGTTCTTC | CASSTGGGSYNEQFF
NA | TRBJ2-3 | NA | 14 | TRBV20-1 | TGCAGTGCTAGCCCAGGGACCTTCACAGATACGCAGTATTTT | CSASPGTFTDTQYF
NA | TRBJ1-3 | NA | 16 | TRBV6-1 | TGTGCCAGCAGTGAGTGGCAGGCTTACTCTGGAAACACCATATATTTT | CASSEWQAYSGNTIYF
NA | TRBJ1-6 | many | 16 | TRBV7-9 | TGTGCCAGCAGCCTAGCCGAGCTGGGGGGCAATTCACCCCTCCACTTT | CASSLAELGGNSPLHF
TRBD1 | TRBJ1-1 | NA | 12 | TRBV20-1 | TGCAGTGCCAGAAGGGGGCAGGGTGAAGCTTTCTTT | CSARRGQGEAFF
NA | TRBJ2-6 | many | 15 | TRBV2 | TGTGCCAGCAGTGAGGTAATATCTGGGGCCAACGTCCTGACTTTC | CASSEVISGANVLTF
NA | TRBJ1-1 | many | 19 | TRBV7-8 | TGTGCCAGCAGCTTCGTTGTAAGACAGGTACCTAGCTTGAACACTGAAGCTTTCTTT | CASSFVVRQVPSLNTEAFF
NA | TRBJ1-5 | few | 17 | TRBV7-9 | TGTGCCAGCAGCTTAGCGGAGGTGGGAGAAAGCAATCAGCCCCAGCATTTT | CASSLAEVGESNQPQHF
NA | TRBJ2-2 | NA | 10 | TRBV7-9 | TGTGCCATCATACTGGGGGAGCTGTTTTTT | CAIILGELFF
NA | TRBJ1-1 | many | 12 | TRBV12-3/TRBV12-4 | TGTGCCAGCAGTTTAGTGCCCCGTGAAGCTTTCTTT | CASSLVPREAFF
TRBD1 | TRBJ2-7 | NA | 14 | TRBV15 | TGTGCCACCAGCAGACGGGACAGAGACTACGAGCAGTACTTC | CATSRRDRDYEQYF
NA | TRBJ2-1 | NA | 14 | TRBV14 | TGTGCCAGCAGCCAAGATCAGACTACGAATGAGCAGTTCTTC | CASSQDQTTNEQFF
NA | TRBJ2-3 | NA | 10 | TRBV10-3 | TGTGCCGGCGGAACAGATACGCAGTATTTT | CAGGTDTQYF
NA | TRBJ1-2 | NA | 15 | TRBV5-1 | TGCGCCAGCAGCTTGGCCAGGGTAGCTAACTATGGCTACACCTTC | CASSLARVANYGYTF